The entry below gives a single TCR beta chain sequence along with its context. What it binds is unknown. The CDR3 sequence is 16 residues long. Germline V CDR1 and CDR2: SGHKS, YYEKEE (reference sequence). With 1 base removed from V and 4 bases from J, the gap between germline ends came to 15 bases. Time point denoted: week 5, during vaccination. Vaccinated patients received 300 ug of mutant IDH1 20-mer peptide per dose, with topical imiquimod. This specimen belongs to a study of a mutant IDH1 vaccine in newly diagnosed glioma. The wider study: Averaging roughly 40 years of age, treated patients were around 62% male and 37.5% female.

Produced via immunoSEQ multiplex PCR; TCRdb's table is partial and in-frame only. Here the sample spans under 70,000 clones, approximately 82% being singletons. The chain is built from TRBV5-5 and TRBJ1-5; D is uncertain. The material sequenced was PBMCs, taken from a glioma patient whose treatment included an IDH1 peptide vaccine. The sequence was obtained from a man in his thirties or forties with glioma. CDR3 nucleotide sequence: TGTGCCAGCAGCTTGTCGGCCTTTCCGGGTAATCAGCCCCAGCATTTT. Translating it yields CASSLSAFPGNQPQHF.